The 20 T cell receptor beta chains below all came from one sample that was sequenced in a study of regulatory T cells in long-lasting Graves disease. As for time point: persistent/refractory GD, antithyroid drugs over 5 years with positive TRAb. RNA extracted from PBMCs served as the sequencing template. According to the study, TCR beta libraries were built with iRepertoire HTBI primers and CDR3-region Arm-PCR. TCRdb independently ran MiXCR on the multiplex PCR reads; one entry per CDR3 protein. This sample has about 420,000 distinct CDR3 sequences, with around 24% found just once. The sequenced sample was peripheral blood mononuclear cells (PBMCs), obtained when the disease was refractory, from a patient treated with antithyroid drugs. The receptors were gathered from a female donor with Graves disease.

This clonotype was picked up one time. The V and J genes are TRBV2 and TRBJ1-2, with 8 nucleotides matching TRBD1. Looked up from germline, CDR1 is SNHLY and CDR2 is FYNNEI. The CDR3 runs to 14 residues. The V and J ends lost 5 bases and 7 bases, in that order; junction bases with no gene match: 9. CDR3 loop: CASSTTRGQAGYTF. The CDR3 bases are TGTGCCAGCAGTACCACCCGGGGACAGGCTGGCTACACCTTC.

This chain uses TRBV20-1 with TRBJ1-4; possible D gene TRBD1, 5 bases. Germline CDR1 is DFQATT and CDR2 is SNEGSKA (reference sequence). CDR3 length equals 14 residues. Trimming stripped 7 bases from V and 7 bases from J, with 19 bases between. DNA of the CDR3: TGCAGTGAATCGACAAGTCTAAGGGGTGAAAAACTGTTTTTT. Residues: CSESTSLRGEKLFF.

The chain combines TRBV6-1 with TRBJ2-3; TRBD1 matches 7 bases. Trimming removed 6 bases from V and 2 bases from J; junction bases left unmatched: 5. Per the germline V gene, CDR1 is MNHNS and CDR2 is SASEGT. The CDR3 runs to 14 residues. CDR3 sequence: CASRGDRLTDTQYF. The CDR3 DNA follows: TGTGCCAGCAGGGGGGACAGACTCACAGATACGCAGTATTTT.

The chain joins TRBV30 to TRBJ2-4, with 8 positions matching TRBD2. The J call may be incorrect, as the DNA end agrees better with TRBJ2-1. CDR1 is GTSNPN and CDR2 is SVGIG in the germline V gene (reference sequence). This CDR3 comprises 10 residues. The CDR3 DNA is TGTGCTCTCGGGAGGGTTGAACAGTTCTTC. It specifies CALGRVEQFF.

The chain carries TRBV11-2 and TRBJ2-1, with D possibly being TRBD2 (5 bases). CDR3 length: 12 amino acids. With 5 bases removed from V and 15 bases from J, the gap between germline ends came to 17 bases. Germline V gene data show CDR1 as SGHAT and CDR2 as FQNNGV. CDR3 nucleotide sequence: TGTGCCAGCAGCCTCGCCGCGGGCTCGCGGTTCTTC. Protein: CASSLAAGSRFF. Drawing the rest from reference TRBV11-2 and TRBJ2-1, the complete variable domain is EAGVAQSPRYKIIEKRQSVAFWCNPISGHATLYWYQQILGQGPKLLIQFQNNGVVDDSQLPKDRFSAERLKGVDSTLKIQPAKLEDSAVYLCASSLAAGSRFFGPGTRLTVL.

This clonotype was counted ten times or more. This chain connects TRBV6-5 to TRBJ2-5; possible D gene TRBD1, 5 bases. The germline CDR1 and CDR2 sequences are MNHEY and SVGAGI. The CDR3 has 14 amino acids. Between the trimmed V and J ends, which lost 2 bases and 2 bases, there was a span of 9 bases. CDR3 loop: CASSYKTVQETQYF. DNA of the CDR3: TGTGCCAGCAGTTACAAGACAGTTCAAGAGACCCAGTACTTC.

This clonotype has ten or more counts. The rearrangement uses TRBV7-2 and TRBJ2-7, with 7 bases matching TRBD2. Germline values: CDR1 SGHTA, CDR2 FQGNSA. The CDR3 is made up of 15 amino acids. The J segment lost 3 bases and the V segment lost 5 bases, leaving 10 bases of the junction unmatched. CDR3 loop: CASSPTPGLHYEQYF. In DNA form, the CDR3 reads TGTGCCAGCAGCCCCACCCCGGGACTACACTACGAGCAGTACTTC. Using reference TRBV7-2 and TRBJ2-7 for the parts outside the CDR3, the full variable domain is GAGVSQSPSNKVTEKGKDVELRCDPISGHTALYWYRQSLGQGLEFLIYFQGNSAPDKSGLPSDRFSAERTGGSVSTLTIQRTQQEDSAVYLCASSPTPGLHYEQYFGPGTRLTVT.

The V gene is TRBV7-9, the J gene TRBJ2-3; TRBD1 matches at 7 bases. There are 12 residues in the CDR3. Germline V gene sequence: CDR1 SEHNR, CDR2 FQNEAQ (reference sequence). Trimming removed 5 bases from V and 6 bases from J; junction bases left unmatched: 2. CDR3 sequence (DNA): TGTGCCAGCAGCCCGACAGGGGATACGCAGTATTTT. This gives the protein CASSPTGDTQYF.

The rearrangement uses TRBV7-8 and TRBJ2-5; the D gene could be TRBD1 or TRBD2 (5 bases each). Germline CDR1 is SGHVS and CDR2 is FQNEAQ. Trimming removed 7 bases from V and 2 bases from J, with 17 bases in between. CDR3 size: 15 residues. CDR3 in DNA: TGTGCCAGCAACCCCTCGGGGACGGGACAAGAGACCCAGTACTTC. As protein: CASNPSGTGQETQYF.

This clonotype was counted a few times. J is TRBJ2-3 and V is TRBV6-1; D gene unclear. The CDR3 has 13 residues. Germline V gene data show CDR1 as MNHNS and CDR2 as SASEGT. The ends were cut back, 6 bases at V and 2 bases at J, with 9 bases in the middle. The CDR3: CASSPNNTDTQYF. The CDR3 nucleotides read TGTGCCAGCAGCCCTAACAACACAGATACGCAGTATTTT.

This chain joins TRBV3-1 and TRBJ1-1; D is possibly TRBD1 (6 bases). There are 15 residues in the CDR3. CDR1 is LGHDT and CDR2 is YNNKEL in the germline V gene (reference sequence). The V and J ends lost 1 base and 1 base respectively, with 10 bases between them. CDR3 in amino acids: CASSQGEGGNTEAFF. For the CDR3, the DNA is TGTGCCAGCAGCCAAGGAGAGGGGGGGAACACTGAAGCTTTCTTT. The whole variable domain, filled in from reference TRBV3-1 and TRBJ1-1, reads DTAVSQTPKYLVTQMGNDKSIKCEQNLGHDTMYWYKQDSKKFLKIMFSYNNKELIINETVPNRFSPKSPDKAHLNLHINSLELGDSAVYFCASSQGEGGNTEAFFGQGTRLTVV.

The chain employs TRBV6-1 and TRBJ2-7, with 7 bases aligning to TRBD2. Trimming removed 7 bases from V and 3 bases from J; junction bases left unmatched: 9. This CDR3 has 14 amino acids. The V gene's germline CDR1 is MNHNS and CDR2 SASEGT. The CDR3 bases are TGTGCCAGCACTAAGGGCGGGAGTATCTACGAGCAGTACTTC. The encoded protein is CASTKGGSIYEQYF.

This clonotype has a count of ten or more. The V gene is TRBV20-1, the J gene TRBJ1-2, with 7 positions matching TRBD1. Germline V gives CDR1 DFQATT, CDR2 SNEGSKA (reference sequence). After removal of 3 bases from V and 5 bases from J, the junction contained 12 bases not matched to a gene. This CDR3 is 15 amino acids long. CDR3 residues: CSASIPDRAGYGYTF. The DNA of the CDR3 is TGCAGTGCTAGTATACCAGACAGGGCAGGATATGGCTACACCTTC.

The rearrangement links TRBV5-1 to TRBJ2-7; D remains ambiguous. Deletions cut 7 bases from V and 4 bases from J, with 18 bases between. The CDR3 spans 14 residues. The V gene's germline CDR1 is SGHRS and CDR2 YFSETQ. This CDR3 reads CASSPGSKLYEQYF. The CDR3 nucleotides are TGCGCCAGCTCTCCCGGCAGCAAGTTATACGAGCAGTACTTC.

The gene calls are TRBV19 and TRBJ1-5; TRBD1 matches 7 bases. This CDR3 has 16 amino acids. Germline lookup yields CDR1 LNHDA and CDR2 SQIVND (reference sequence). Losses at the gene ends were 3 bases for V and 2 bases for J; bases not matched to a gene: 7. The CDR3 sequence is CASSMWRGRGNQPQHF. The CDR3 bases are TGTGCCAGTAGTATGTGGAGGGGGCGCGGCAATCAGCCCCAGCATTTT.

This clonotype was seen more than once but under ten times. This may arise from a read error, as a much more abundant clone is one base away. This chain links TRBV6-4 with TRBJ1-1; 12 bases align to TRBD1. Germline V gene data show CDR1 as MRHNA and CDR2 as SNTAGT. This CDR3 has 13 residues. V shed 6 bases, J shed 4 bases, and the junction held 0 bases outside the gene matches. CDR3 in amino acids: CASRGQGATEAFF. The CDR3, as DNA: TGTGCCAGCAGGGGACAGGGGGCCACTGAAGCTTTCTTT.

The CDR3 spells CASRTGKGSPLHF. The CDR3 DNA reads as TGCGCCAGCAGGACAGGGAAGGGTTCACCCCTCCACTTT. The genes are TRBV5-1 and TRBJ1-6; 7 bases agree with TRBD1. The CDR3 sequence is 13 residues long. CDR1 is SGHRS, CDR2 YFSETQ, per germline. Trimming removed 5 bases from V and 9 bases from J; junction bases left unmatched: 5.

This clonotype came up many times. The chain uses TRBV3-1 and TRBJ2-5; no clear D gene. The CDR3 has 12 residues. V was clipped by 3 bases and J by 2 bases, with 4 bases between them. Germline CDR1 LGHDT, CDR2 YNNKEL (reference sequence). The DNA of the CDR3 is TGTGCCAGCAGCCAGGGGCAAGAGACCCAGTACTTC. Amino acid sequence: CASSQGQETQYF.

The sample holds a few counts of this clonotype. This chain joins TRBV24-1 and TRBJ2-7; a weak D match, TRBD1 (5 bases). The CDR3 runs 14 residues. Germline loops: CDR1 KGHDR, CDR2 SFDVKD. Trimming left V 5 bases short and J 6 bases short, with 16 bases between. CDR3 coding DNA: TGTGCCACCAGTGCCCCTGGGGCTACCACCGAGCAGTACTTC. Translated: CATSAPGATTEQYF.

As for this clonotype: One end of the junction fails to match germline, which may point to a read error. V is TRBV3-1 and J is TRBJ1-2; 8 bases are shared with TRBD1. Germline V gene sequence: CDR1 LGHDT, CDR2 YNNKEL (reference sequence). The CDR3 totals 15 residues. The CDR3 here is CVSSPIGTGVNGYTF. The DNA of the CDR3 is TGTGTCAGCAGCCCAATCGGGACAGGAGTAAATGGCTACACCTTC.